Shown below are 14 T cell receptor beta chains from a single sample sequenced in a study of T cell repertoires in cytomegalovirus infection. TCRdb processed the reads anew with MiXCR; each CDR3 protein has one entry. In the table there are about 320,000 distinct CDR3 sequences, more than 8% of which are singletons. The sequencing sample was made of PBMCs. All receptors derive from a human donor in good health (CMV status not recorded). Some clones in this sample may be carry-over from other donors' samples.

This clonotype was detected ten times or more. The chain recombines TRBV7-9 with TRBJ1-3; D remains unclear. This CDR3 spans 14 amino acids. CDR1 SEHNR and CDR2 FQNEAQ come from the germline V gene (reference sequence). V was trimmed by 2 bases and J by 1 base, leaving 6 bases between them. CDR3 bases: TGTGCCAGCAGCTTATTGGGGTCTGGAAACACCATATATTTT. This translates into CASSLLGSGNTIYF.

The chain carries TRBV6-8 and TRBJ1-5, with D possibly matching TRBD1 (5 bases). Germline assignment: CDR1 MNHGY and CDR2 SAAAGT. V lost 7 bases and J 3 bases, leaving 13 bases between the germline ends. The CDR3 sequence is 14 residues long. CDR3 in DNA: TGTGCCAGCAACACCGGGACCCCCAATCAGCCCCAGCATTTT. Its protein is CASNTGTPNQPQHF.

On this clonotype itself: A much larger clone differs by one base, so this may be a read error. The chain has TRBV12-3 or TRBV12-4 and TRBJ1-5, with D uncertain. The CDR3 extends over 12 amino acids. The CDR3 region is CASSQVAQLQHF. CDR3 sequence (DNA): TGTGCCAGCAGTCAGGTAGCCCAGCTCCAGCATTTT.

This clonotype was counted many times. This chain connects TRBV7-2 to TRBJ1-4; D uncertain. Trimming stripped 5 bases from V and 12 bases from J, with 22 bases between. Germline loops: CDR1 SGHTA, CDR2 FQGNSA. The CDR3 is made up of 15 amino acids. CDR3 loop: CASSPQRDRFSELFF. The CDR3 DNA is TGTGCCAGCAGCCCCCAGAGGGATAGATTTTCCGAACTGTTTTTT.

This clonotype was picked up a small number of times. The chain has TRBV25-1 and TRBJ2-3, with TRBD2 as a possible D gene (7 bases). The CDR3 extends over 16 amino acids. V was clipped by 4 bases and J by 3 bases, with 17 bases between them. Germline V gives CDR1 MGHDK, CDR2 SYGVNS. CDR3 sequence: CASSGGGAAGTDTQYF. The CDR3 nucleotides read TGTGCCAGCAGTGGGGGGGGGGCAGCGGGGACAGATACGCAGTATTTT. Using reference TRBV25-1 and TRBJ2-3 for the parts outside the CDR3, the full variable domain is EADIYQTPRYLVIGTGKKITLECSQTMGHDKMYWYQQDPGMELHLIHYSYGVNSTEKGDLSSESTVSRIRTEHFPLTLESARPSHTSQYLCASSGGGAAGTDTQYFGPGTRLTVL.

There are a few counts of this clonotype. This chain connects TRBV27 to TRBJ2-5; TRBD2 matches at 10 bases. The CDR3 covers 15 residues. Germline-derived CDR1 and CDR2 are MNHEY and SMNVEV (reference sequence). The V gene end was trimmed by 0 bases and the J gene end by 4 bases; junction bases not matched to a gene: 2. The CDR3 nucleotides read TGTGCCAGCAGTTTATCTAGCGGGGGGACAGAGACCCAGTACTTC. Protein: CASSLSSGGTETQYF.

This clonotype was seen many times. The V gene is TRBV20-1, the J gene TRBJ2-7, with 9 bases identical to TRBD2. CDR3 length equals 12 residues. Germline loops: CDR1 DFQATT, CDR2 SNEGSKA (reference sequence). The J segment lost 6 bases and the V segment lost 2 bases, leaving 2 bases of the junction unmatched. CDR3 in DNA: TGCAGTGCTAGACTAGCGGGGTCCGAGCAGTACTTC. Protein: CSARLAGSEQYF.

In this sample, this clonotype turned up a few times. The chain links TRBV7-6 to TRBJ1-1; D is ambiguous. This CDR3 is built from 10 residues. CDR1 and CDR2 (germline): SGHVS, FNYEAQ. The CDR3 sequence is CVVRDTEAFF. The CDR3, as DNA: TGTGTCGTCCGGGACACTGAAGCTTTCTTT.

This clonotype was seen a few times. The chain uses TRBV28 and TRBJ1-4, with a possible D match to TRBD1 (5 bases). V lost 7 bases and J 7 bases, leaving 19 bases between the germline ends. The germline V gene encodes CDR1 MDHEN and CDR2 SYDVKM. The CDR3 contains 15 residues. CDR3 nucleotide sequence: TGTGCCAGCACTCGCGAGGGGTACCGGGGTGAAAAACTGTTTTTT. It translates to CASTREGYRGEKLFF.

This clonotype was detected only a few times. The V call is TRBV12-3 or TRBV12-4, the J call TRBJ2-5; D uncertain. Trimming pared 2 bases from V and 6 bases from J, leaving 7 bases between. The CDR3 consists of 12 residues. The CDR3 DNA is TGTGCCAGCAGTTTATACAGTAAGACCCAGTACTTC. The encoded protein is CASSLYSKTQYF.

This clonotype has ten or more counts. The genes are TRBV7-2 and TRBJ1-1; no firm D call. There are 13 residues in the CDR3. Trimming pared 7 bases from V and 7 bases from J, leaving 16 bases between. Germline lookup yields CDR1 SGHTA and CDR2 FQGNSA. CDR3 coding DNA: TGTGCCAGCACCAAGCGGACGGCCATTGAAGCTTTCTTT. This encodes CASTKRTAIEAFF. Full variable domain (outside the CDR3, taken from reference TRBV7-2 and TRBJ1-1): GAGVSQSPSNKVTEKGKDVELRCDPISGHTALYWYRQSLGQGLEFLIYFQGNSAPDKSGLPSDRFSAERTGGSVSTLTIQRTQQEDSAVYLCASTKRTAIEAFFGQGTRLTVV.

J is TRBJ2-1 and V is TRBV6-6; 7 positions match TRBD2. The germline gives CDR1 MNHNY, CDR2 SVGAGI (reference sequence). J gave up 4 bases and V 7 bases, and 7 bases lay outside the gene matches. CDR3 length: 14 residues. The CDR3 here is CASNSGLSYNEQFF. For the CDR3, the DNA is TGTGCCAGCAACTCGGGACTATCGTACAATGAGCAGTTCTTC.

CDR3 bases: TGTGCCAGCAGCCAAGATGGGCGGGGATCGGAGATTAGGGGCAATGAGCAGTTCTTC. As protein: CASSQDGRGSEIRGNEQFF. The V call is TRBV4-2, the J call TRBJ2-1; tentatively, D is TRBD2 (6 bases). CDR3 length equals 19 residues. Germline V gene data show CDR1 as LGHNA and CDR2 as YNFKEQ. The V and J ends lost 0 bases and 6 bases respectively, with 24 bases between them.

The chain joins TRBV5-1 to TRBJ1-1; TRBD1 matches 8 bases. The CDR3 is made up of 16 amino acids. Trimming took 3 bases from V and 2 from J; bases not matched to a gene: 9. CDR1 SGHRS and CDR2 YFSETQ come from the germline V gene. The CDR3 region has the DNA TGCGCCAGCAGCTCGGACAGGGAAAGGGTCAACACTGAAGCTTTCTTT. Residues: CASSSDRERVNTEAFF.